A single sample is the source of the 30 T cell receptor beta chains below, sequenced in a study of cytomegalovirus exposure and HLA in healthy donors. The protocol was immunoSEQ multiplex PCR, while the TCRdb copy is restricted to in-frame clones and leaves out a portion. The sample carries about 220,000 clones, 75% to 95% recorded once. Source material: PBMCs. The receptor source for this set is a woman under 30 in good health and CMV-seronegative.

V usage is TRBV9 and J usage is TRBJ1-3; D is ambiguous. Germline V lookup: CDR1 SGDLS, CDR2 YYNGEE. The V and J ends lost 2 bases and 2 bases respectively, with 8 bases between them. The CDR3 loop spans 14 amino acids. Written as DNA, the CDR3 is TGTGCCAGCAGCGTTGGCTTGACTGGAAACACCATATATTTT. It is translated as CASSVGLTGNTIYF.

The rearrangement links TRBV27 to TRBJ2-1, with D perhaps TRBD2 (7 bases). The V end lost 8 bases, the J end lost 4 bases, and 18 bases lay between the germline ends. Germline V lookup: CDR1 MNHEY, CDR2 SMNVEV (reference sequence). This CDR3 contains 15 residues. This chain's CDR3 is CASVKGEGRYNEQFF. The CDR3 DNA reads TGTGCCAGCGTCAAGGGGGAGGGTCGGTACAATGAGCAGTTCTTC.

The chain recombines TRBV27 with TRBJ2-1; 11 nucleotides agree with TRBD2. The V gene end was trimmed by 5 bases and the J gene end by 5 bases; junction bases not matched to a gene: 5. This CDR3 spans 15 amino acids. From germline, CDR1 is MNHEY and CDR2 SMNVEV (reference sequence). The CDR3 bases are TGTGCCAGCAGTACTTTAGCGGGAGGGAACAATGAGCAGTTCTTC. Translating gives CASSTLAGGNNEQFF.

The genes are TRBV11-2 and TRBJ2-1; a possible D gene is TRBD1 (6 bases). The CDR3 contains 16 residues. Germline CDR1 is SGHAT and CDR2 is FQNNGV. V was trimmed by 5 bases and J by 6 bases, leaving 20 bases between them. CDR3 DNA: TGTGCCAGCAGCCCTAACCCCAGGGGATCGGGCAATGAGCAGTTCTTC. Residues: CASSPNPRGSGNEQFF. Variable domain in full (rest from reference TRBV11-2 and TRBJ2-1): EAGVAQSPRYKIIEKRQSVAFWCNPISGHATLYWYQQILGQGPKLLIQFQNNGVVDDSQLPKDRFSAERLKGVDSTLKIQPAKLEDSAVYLCASSPNPRGSGNEQFFGPGTRLTVL.

This chain uses TRBV13 with TRBJ2-5; TRBD2 agrees at 9 bases. The CDR3 contains 16 residues. CDR1 and CDR2 from the germline V gene are PRHDT and FYEKMQ (reference sequence). V shed 5 bases and J 5 bases; nucleotides not matched to a gene: 12. This chain's CDR3 is CASSSRVAGGGETQYF. The CDR3 DNA follows: TGTGCCAGCAGCAGCCGAGTGGCGGGAGGGGGGGAGACCCAGTACTTC. The variable domain in full, completed from reference TRBV13 and TRBJ2-5, reads AAGVIQSPRHLIKEKRETATLKCYPIPRHDTVYWYQQGPGQDPQFLISFYEKMQSDKGSIPDRFSAQQFSDYHSELNMSSLELGDSALYFCASSSRVAGGGETQYFGPGTRLLVL.

This clone was counted once. The chain has TRBV27 and TRBJ2-1; D may be TRBD2 (6 bases). V was pared by 5 bases and J by 3 bases, with 11 bases between. Germline V gives CDR1 MNHEY, CDR2 SMNVEV (reference sequence). The CDR3 contains 14 residues. The chain's CDR3 is CASSIAVFYNEQFF. CDR3 DNA: TGTGCCAGCAGTATAGCGGTCTTCTACAATGAGCAGTTCTTC.

The chain carries TRBV10-3 and TRBJ2-7, with a weak D call TRBD1 (6 bases). Trimming left V 3 bases short and J 0 bases short, with 12 bases between. The CDR3 runs to 15 residues. Germline assignment: CDR1 ENHRY and CDR2 SYGVKD. The CDR3, as DNA: TGTGCCATCAGTGACTCCGGACAGCGCTCCTACGAGCAGTACTTC. It is translated as CAISDSGQRSYEQYF.

The chain has TRBV10-1 and TRBJ2-1; TRBD2 matches 10 bases. Germline loops: CDR1 WNHNN, CDR2 SYGVQD (reference sequence). V lost 3 bases, J lost 0 bases, and 8 bases stayed unmatched. This CDR3 spans 18 amino acids. The CDR3 here is CASSETSGTFSSYNEQFF. The CDR3 nucleotides read TGCGCCAGCAGTGAAACTAGCGGGACCTTTAGCTCCTACAATGAGCAGTTCTTC.

The chain combines TRBV5-6 with TRBJ2-7; 8 bases fit TRBD1. The CDR3 sequence is 14 residues long. From germline, CDR1 is SGHDT and CDR2 YYEEEE. Unmatched junction bases numbered 5, after V lost 0 bases and J lost 6 bases. DNA for the CDR3: TGTGCCAGCAGCTTGGTGGGACAGGTACGCGAGCAGTACTTC. It is translated as CASSLVGQVREQYF.

This clone was recorded once. The V call is TRBV5-4, the J call TRBJ2-7, with 11 bases fitting TRBD1. The CDR3 has 14 residues. V shed 2 bases and J 3 bases; nucleotides not matched to a gene: 1. CDR1 is SGHNT and CDR2 is YYREEE in the germline V gene (reference sequence). Here the CDR3 reads CASSFGTGGYEQYF. The CDR3 nucleotides read TGTGCCAGCAGCTTCGGGACAGGGGGCTACGAGCAGTACTTC.

The chain is built from TRBV20-1 and TRBJ1-1, with D unclear. Trimming shortened V by 7 bases and J by 7 bases, and 13 bases separated the two germline ends. CDR1 is DFQATT and CDR2 is SNEGSKA in the germline V gene (reference sequence). The CDR3 sequence is 11 residues long. The CDR3 DNA reads TGCAGTGTCGAGAGGCTCAGTGAAGCTTTCTTT. Translation gives CSVERLSEAFF.

The chain links TRBV7-9 to TRBJ2-1; weak D call: TRBD2 (5 bases). CDR3 size: 14 residues. Germline lookup yields CDR1 SEHNR and CDR2 FQNEAQ (reference sequence). The V end was cut by 6 bases, the J end by 4 bases, with 13 bases between. The CDR3 nucleotides are TGTGCCAGCAGTTCAACCGGGAATTACAATGAGCAGTTCTTC. It translates to CASSSTGNYNEQFF.

The rearrangement joins TRBV6-1 to TRBJ1-1; weak D call: TRBD1 (6 bases). The V end was cut by 4 bases, the J end by 5 bases, with 17 bases between. This CDR3 is 15 amino acids long. CDR1 and CDR2 (germline): MNHNS, SASEGT. For the CDR3, the DNA is TGTGCCAGCAGTGGCCCCTCAGGGGTCGGTACTGAAGCTTTCTTT. Translated: CASSGPSGVGTEAFF.

This clone was seen only once. V usage is TRBV6-1 and J usage is TRBJ2-7; the D gene is possibly TRBD2 (5 bases). The CDR3 loop spans 15 amino acids. Germline CDR1 is MNHNS and CDR2 is SASEGT. V shed 3 bases and J shed 0 bases, with 12 bases lying between them. The CDR3 DNA reads TGTGCCAGCAGTGAGTTAGCGTTGAGCTCCTACGAGCAGTACTTC. As protein: CASSELALSSYEQYF.

The count of this clone is one. This chain links TRBV19 with TRBJ1-1; 8 nucleotides agree with TRBD1. The CDR3 extends over 13 amino acids. V shed 3 bases, J shed 11 bases, and the junction held 8 bases outside the gene matches. From germline, CDR1 is LNHDA and CDR2 SQIVND (reference sequence). The CDR3 coding sequence is TGTGCCAGTAGTATGCAAGGGGACAGGTCGGCTTTCTTT. It translates to CASSMQGDRSAFF.

The gene calls are TRBV5-6 and TRBJ1-2; TRBD1 matches 9 bases. Germline V CDR1 and CDR2: SGHDT, YYEEEE. This CDR3 comprises 14 residues. The V and J ends lost 6 bases and 5 bases, in that order; junction bases with no gene match: 8. This chain's CDR3 is CASTPVDRGYGYTF. The CDR3 DNA follows: TGTGCCAGCACCCCCGTGGACAGGGGATATGGCTACACCTTC. The variable domain in full, completed from reference TRBV5-6 and TRBJ1-2, reads DAGVTQSPTHLIKTRGQQVTLRCSPKSGHDTVSWYQQALGQGPQFIFQYYEEEERQRGNFPDRFSGHQFPNYSSELNVNALLLGDSALYLCASTPVDRGYGYTFGSGTRLTVV.

The rearrangement uses TRBV6-5 and TRBJ2-1; TRBD2 matches 7 bases. The CDR3 length is 16 residues. The V and J ends lost 0 bases and 1 base, in that order; junction bases with no gene match: 3. Germline V lookup: CDR1 MNHEY, CDR2 SVGAGI. This chain's CDR3 is CASSYSWEGSYNEQFF. The CDR3 nucleotides read TGTGCCAGCAGTTACTCGTGGGAGGGGTCCTACAATGAGCAGTTCTTC.

CDR3 in amino acids: CASSLSGYSYNEQFF. Written as DNA, the CDR3 is TGTGCCAGCAGCCTTAGCGGGTACTCCTACAATGAGCAGTTCTTC. This chain connects TRBV5-4 to TRBJ2-1, with TRBD2 matching over 7 bases. Germline assignment: CDR1 SGHNT and CDR2 YYREEE (reference sequence). Trimming took 4 bases from V and 0 from J; bases not matched to a gene: 4. This CDR3 contains 15 residues.

This chain uses TRBV6-5 with TRBJ2-1, with D maybe TRBD2 (5 bases). CDR3 size: 14 residues. The germline gives CDR1 MNHEY, CDR2 SVGAGI. Trimming stripped 8 bases from V and 0 bases from J, with 11 bases between. This CDR3 is CASRDPSSYNEQFF. As DNA, the CDR3 is TGTGCCAGCCGGGATCCCAGCTCCTACAATGAGCAGTTCTTC.

This chain uses TRBV15 with TRBJ1-5; 10 nucleotides line up with TRBD1. Germline V gene lookup returns CDR1 LNHNV and CDR2 YYDKDF (reference sequence). The CDR3 is 14 amino acids. J gave up 5 bases and V 4 bases, and 2 bases lay outside the gene matches. The CDR3 protein is CATSTTGGDQPQHF. DNA for the CDR3: TGTGCCACCAGCACGACAGGGGGCGATCAGCCCCAGCATTTT.

V is TRBV30 and J is TRBJ2-7; 11 bases fit TRBD2. Germline lookup yields CDR1 GTSNPN and CDR2 SVGIG (reference sequence). The CDR3 length is 15 residues. The V segment lost 0 bases and the J segment 4 bases; nucleotides outside the gene matches: 5. CDR3 residues: CAWSVLAGVVYEQYF. CDR3 bases: TGTGCCTGGAGTGTACTAGCGGGAGTGGTATACGAGCAGTACTTC.

The chain uses TRBV5-6 and TRBJ1-2; D gene uncertain. CDR3 length equals 14 residues. Germline V lookup: CDR1 SGHDT, CDR2 YYEEEE. V dropped 0 bases and J dropped 8 bases, with 14 bases sitting between them. CDR3 amino acids: CASSLEGSLGGYTF. CDR3 DNA sequence: TGTGCCAGCAGCTTGGAAGGGAGCCTTGGAGGCTACACCTTC.

The genes are TRBV19 and TRBJ2-7, with 7 bases aligning to TRBD2. The CDR3 is 12 amino acids. The V gene end was trimmed by 3 bases and the J gene end by 5 bases; junction bases not matched to a gene: 1. Looked up from germline, CDR1 is LNHDA and CDR2 is SQIVND (reference sequence). The CDR3 protein is CASSIGRDEQYF. As DNA, the CDR3 is TGTGCCAGTAGTATTGGGAGGGACGAGCAGTACTTC. The variable domain in full, with the rest retrieved from reference TRBV19 and TRBJ2-7, is DGGITQSPKYLFRKEGQNVTLSCEQNLNHDAMYWYRQDPGQGLRLIYYSQIVNDFQKGDIAEGYSVSREKKESFPLTVTSAQKNPTAFYLCASSIGRDEQYFGPGTRLTVT.

This rearrangement joins TRBV5-1 to TRBJ1-1, with 7 bases matching TRBD1. V was pared by 4 bases and J by 0 bases, with 15 bases of the junction left unmatched. CDR1 is SGHRS, CDR2 YFSETQ, per germline. CDR3 length: 18 amino acids. The CDR3: CASSQEGAAWILNTEAFF. The CDR3, as DNA: TGCGCCAGCAGCCAAGAGGGGGCGGCTTGGATTTTGAACACTGAAGCTTTCTTT.

The V gene is TRBV30, the J gene TRBJ2-5, with a tentative D call TRBD1 (5 bases). Trimming removed 0 bases at V and 3 bases at J, with 11 bases between. Germline lookup yields CDR1 GTSNPN and CDR2 SVGIG (reference sequence). The CDR3 contains 14 residues. The CDR3 coding sequence is TGTGCCTGGAGTGTTCAGGGCAGAGAAGAGACCCAGTACTTC. As protein: CAWSVQGREETQYF.

V and J are TRBV15 and TRBJ1-4; unclear D gene. The CDR3 extends over 14 amino acids. V was shortened by 4 bases and J by 6 bases, with 12 bases between the two germline ends. CDR1 is LNHNV, CDR2 YYDKDF, per germline (reference sequence). CDR3 DNA: TGTGCCACCAGCATGGGCGCAGGTGATGAAAAACTGTTTTTT. This gives the protein CATSMGAGDEKLFF. The entire variable domain, with the rest obtained from reference TRBV15 and TRBJ1-4, is as follows: DAMVIQNPRYQVTQFGKPVTLSCSQTLNHNVMYWYQQKSSQAPKLLFHYYDKDFNNEADTPDNFQSRRPNTSFCFLDIRSPGLGDTAMYLCATSMGAGDEKLFFGSGTQLSVL.

This clone appeared a single time. The V gene is TRBV6-5, the J gene TRBJ2-2, with D possibly TRBD2 on 5 matching bases. The CDR3 spans 12 residues. V lost 4 bases and J 6 bases, leaving 6 bases between the germline ends. Germline CDR1 is MNHEY and CDR2 is SVGAGI. The CDR3 sequence is CASSWRSGELFF. The CDR3 region has the DNA TGTGCCAGCAGTTGGAGGTCCGGGGAGCTGTTTTTT.

The chain carries TRBV9 and TRBJ2-2; 9 bases are shared with TRBD2. The germline V gene has CDR1 SGDLS and CDR2 YYNGEE. CDR3 length equals 20 residues. V shed 1 base, J shed 2 bases, and the junction held 15 bases outside the gene matches. Here the CDR3 DNA reads TGTGCCAGCAGCGTAATTCCGGCGATGACTAGCGGAGTAAACACCGGGGAGCTGTTTTTT. Translated, it gives CASSVIPAMTSGVNTGELFF.

The chain combines TRBV6-5 with TRBJ1-2; D not certain. The V end lost 1 base, the J end lost 5 bases, and 14 bases lay between the germline ends. Germline assignment: CDR1 MNHEY and CDR2 SVGAGI. The CDR3 runs to 15 residues. In DNA form, the CDR3 reads TGTGCCAGCAGTTACTTGCCCGGGTCGGAGTATGGCTACACCTTC. Translation: CASSYLPGSEYGYTF.

V and J are TRBV30 and TRBJ2-7, with D tentatively TRBD1 (5 bases). The CDR3 is 14 amino acids. Germline V lookup: CDR1 GTSNPN, CDR2 SVGIG (reference sequence). Trimming stripped 3 bases from V and 2 bases from J, with 14 bases between. The CDR3 DNA follows: TGTGCCTGGAGCGCTGACAGACCAGCCTACGAGCAGTACTTC. This codes for CAWSADRPAYEQYF.